A single sample gave rise to the 16 T cell receptor beta chains below, sequenced in a study of technical replicates of blood from several donors. The protocol was immunoSEQ multiplex PCR, while the TCRdb copy is restricted to in-frame clones and leaves out a portion. This table holds around 16,000 clones, approximately 83% found once. The material sequenced was PBMCs. The receptors here all came from a human donor in good health.

The J gene is TRBJ2-6, the V gene TRBV5-1; D perhaps matches TRBD1 (6 bases). The CDR3 length is 18 residues. V gave up 1 base and J gave up 2 bases, with 16 bases separating them. Germline values: CDR1 SGHRS, CDR2 YFSETQ. Written as DNA, the CDR3 is TGCGCCAGCAGCTTGATGGGGGCAGGTATGGCTGGGGCCAACGTCCTGACTTTC. Its protein product is CASSLMGAGMAGANVLTF.

The DNA for the CDR3 is TGTGCCAGCAGCCAGGGACAACTCAATCAGCCCCAGCATTTT. Amino acid sequence: CASSQGQLNQPQHF. The chain links TRBV7-9 to TRBJ1-5; D possibly corresponds to TRBD1 (6 bases). The CDR3 is made up of 14 amino acids. V was pared by 5 bases and J by 3 bases, with 11 bases between. Germline V CDR1 and CDR2: SEHNR, FQNEAQ (reference sequence).

This chain connects TRBV2 to TRBJ2-2; the match to TRBD1 covers 11 bases. With V trimmed by 4 bases and J by 7 bases, 5 bases remained unmatched. Germline CDR1 SNHLY, CDR2 FYNNEI. The CDR3 contains 15 residues. The CDR3 loop reads CASSVGQGVFGELFF. CDR3 DNA: TGTGCCAGCAGTGTGGGACAGGGGGTATTCGGGGAGCTGTTTTTT.

This clone appeared a few times. The V and J genes are TRBV9 and TRBJ2-7; D remains unclear. Germline V gene data show CDR1 as SGDLS and CDR2 as YYNGEE. Between the trimmed V and J ends, which lost 2 bases and 2 bases, there was a span of 11 bases. The CDR3 runs 14 residues. The CDR3 sequence is CASSVTDSPYEQYF. The DNA for the CDR3 is TGTGCCAGCAGCGTTACCGACTCCCCCTACGAGCAGTACTTC.

This clone is a singleton in its sample. DNA for the CDR3: TGTGCCAGCAGCGGAGTGGGGGGACTTCGCGGCAATGAGCAGTTCTTC. It codes for CASSGVGGLRGNEQFF. The genes are TRBV6-6 and TRBJ2-1, with D perhaps matching TRBD2 (6 bases). Germline CDR1 reads MNHNY; CDR2 reads SVGAGI (reference sequence). The CDR3 contains 16 residues. Deletions cut 6 bases from V and 6 bases from J, with 21 bases between.

The CDR3, as DNA: TGCAGCGTTGAATGGTACGGGGAACTAGCCAAAAACATTCAGTACTTC. Protein: CSVEWYGELAKNIQYF. The chain is built from TRBV29-1 and TRBJ2-4, with TRBD2 as a possible D gene (5 bases). CDR3 length equals 16 residues. The V gene lost 2 bases and the J gene lost 0 bases, with 14 bases spanning the gap. Germline V gives CDR1 SQVTM, CDR2 ANQGSEA.

This clone was recorded once. The chain joins TRBV28 to TRBJ1-5; D is perhaps TRBD1 (6 bases). The CDR3 extends over 16 amino acids. In germline, CDR1 is MDHEN, CDR2 SYDVKM. Trimming shortened V by 4 bases and J by 1 base, and 14 bases separated the two germline ends. This CDR3 is CASSYLMGASNQPQHF. The CDR3 DNA reads as TGTGCCAGCAGTTACCTGATGGGGGCGAGCAATCAGCCCCAGCATTTT. Combining the CDR3 with reference TRBV28 and TRBJ1-5 gives the whole variable domain DVKVTQSSRYLVKRTGEKVFLECVQDMDHENMFWYRQDPGLGLRLIYFSYDVKMKEKGDIPEGYSVSREKKERFSLILESASTNQTSMYLCASSYLMGASNQPQHFGDGTRLSIL.

Only one count was recorded for this clone. The V call is TRBV18, the J call TRBJ2-1, with TRBD2 matching 7 bases. J lost 3 bases, V lost 6 bases, and 5 bases had no gene match. The CDR3 runs 14 residues. From germline, CDR1 is KGHSH and CDR2 LQKENI. This CDR3 is CASSRDYLYNEQFF. The DNA of the CDR3 is TGTGCCAGCTCTCGGGACTACCTCTACAATGAGCAGTTCTTC. Full variable domain (rest looked up from reference TRBV18 and TRBJ2-1): NAGVMQNPRHLVRRRGQEARLRCSPMKGHSHVYWYRQLPEEGLKFMVYLQKENIIDESGMPKERFSAEFPKEGPSILRIQQVVRGDSAAYFCASSRDYLYNEQFFGPGTRLTVL.

This chain connects TRBV6-4 to TRBJ1-5; D not certain. This CDR3 region has 14 residues. Germline V gene sequence: CDR1 MRHNA, CDR2 SNTAGT. The V end was cut by 9 bases, the J end by 3 bases, with 15 bases between. The CDR3 region has the DNA TGTGCCAGTAGAACCTCGGGGATCAATCAGCCCCAGCATTTT. Translation: CASRTSGINQPQHF.

V gene TRBV29-1 combines with J gene TRBJ2-2, with D possibly being TRBD1 (5 bases). The CDR3 is made up of 12 amino acids. Germline V gene data show CDR1 as SQVTM and CDR2 as ANQGSEA. V lost 7 bases and J 1 base, leaving 7 bases between the germline ends. Here the CDR3 reads CSGRVNTGELFF. In DNA form, the CDR3 reads TGCAGCGGCAGGGTGAACACCGGGGAGCTGTTTTTT.

V is TRBV4-1 and J is TRBJ2-3; D remains unclear. The CDR3 extends over 11 amino acids. V was pared by 3 bases and J by 5 bases, with 3 bases between. Germline values: CDR1 MGHRA, CDR2 YSYEKL. The CDR3 region is CASSHQDTQYF. In nucleotides, the CDR3 is TGCGCCAGCAGCCATCAAGATACGCAGTATTTT.

This clone was detected once. The V gene is TRBV7-9, the J gene TRBJ2-1; the D gene is possibly TRBD1 (6 bases). Between the trimmed V and J ends, which lost 7 bases and 5 bases, there was a span of 12 bases. Germline lookup yields CDR1 SEHNR and CDR2 FQNEAQ (reference sequence). The CDR3 covers 13 residues. The CDR3 coding sequence is TGTGCCAGCAATGGGGGCGAGGACAATGAGCAGTTCTTC. Its translation: CASNGGEDNEQFF.

The sample holds one count of this clone. The chain couples TRBV18 to TRBJ2-5; 8 bases are shared with TRBD1. CDR1 and CDR2 from the germline V gene are KGHSH and LQKENI. V trimming: 6 bases; J trimming: 3 bases; junction bases outside the gene matches: 3. The CDR3 is 13 amino acids. The CDR3 reads CASSRGPEETQYF. CDR3 coding DNA: TGTGCCAGCTCCAGGGGGCCTGAAGAGACCCAGTACTTC. The full variable domain, with the rest looked up from reference TRBV18 and TRBJ2-5, is NAGVMQNPRHLVRRRGQEARLRCSPMKGHSHVYWYRQLPEEGLKFMVYLQKENIIDESGMPKERFSAEFPKEGPSILRIQQVVRGDSAAYFCASSRGPEETQYFGPGTRLLVL.

J is TRBJ1-1 and V is TRBV19; a possible D gene is TRBD1 (6 bases). V gave up 0 bases and J gave up 0 bases, with 11 bases separating them. The CDR3 has 16 residues. Per the germline V gene, CDR1 is LNHDA and CDR2 is SQIVND (reference sequence). CDR3 sequence reads: CASSIDLGHMNTEAFF. The CDR3, as DNA: TGTGCCAGTAGTATAGATCTGGGACACATGAACACTGAAGCTTTCTTT.

This clone is a singleton in its sample. The chain is built from TRBV5-1 and TRBJ2-4; D is uncertain. The ends were cut back, 5 bases at V and 0 bases at J, with 15 bases in the middle. Germline V gives CDR1 SGHRS, CDR2 YFSETQ. The CDR3 is made up of 16 amino acids. The CDR3, as DNA: TGCGCCAGCAGTCCTGGTGGCAGTTTAGCCAAAAACATTCAGTACTTC. Amino acids: CASSPGGSLAKNIQYF.

The chain combines TRBV27 with TRBJ2-1, with 8 bases lining up with TRBD2. V dropped 7 bases and J dropped 4; count of bases not matched to a gene: 15. CDR1 and CDR2 (germline): MNHEY, SMNVEV (reference sequence). The CDR3 runs 17 residues. CDR3 in DNA: TGTGCCAGCACCCCATCTGATGTGAGCGGGGGTTACAATGAGCAGTTCTTC. It translates to CASTPSDVSGGYNEQFF.